The 7 T cell receptor beta chains below all came from one sample that was sequenced in a study of blood T cell repertoires in COVID-19. Repertoires were generated with immunoSEQ multiplex PCR, while TCRdb's copy carries only in-frame clones and drops some. The sample has fewer than 250,000 clones, less than 90% seen once. Sample: peripheral blood. These receptors were collected from an elderly woman with COVID-19, enrolled during active disease.

This rearrangement joins TRBV7-9 to TRBJ2-3; TRBD2 agrees at 10 bases. Trimming at V came to 1 base and at J to 3 bases, leaving 4 bases not matched to a gene. From germline, CDR1 is SEHNR and CDR2 FQNEAQ (reference sequence). The CDR3 has 16 amino acids. The CDR3 coding sequence is TGTGCCAGCAGCTTAGGCCTAGCGGGGGTTACAGATACGCAGTATTTT. It encodes CASSLGLAGVTDTQYF.

V usage is TRBV6-6 and J usage is TRBJ1-6, with 8 bases lining up with TRBD1. The CDR3 is made up of 16 amino acids. Per germline, CDR1 MNHNY and CDR2 SVGAGI (reference sequence). J gave up 5 bases and V 3 bases, and 6 bases lay outside the gene matches. The CDR3 coding sequence is TGTGCCAGCAGTTATCAAGGACAGGGTAATAATTCACCCCTCCACTTT. Protein sequence: CASSYQGQGNNSPLHF.

The chain is built from TRBV19 and TRBJ1-3; 8 nucleotides match TRBD1. Germline V lookup: CDR1 LNHDA, CDR2 SQIVND (reference sequence). V lost 9 bases, J lost 0 bases, and 7 bases stayed unmatched. This CDR3 is built from 15 residues. The chain's CDR3 is CASHRGDLSGNTIYF. The CDR3 DNA sequence: TGTGCCAGCCACAGGGGGGACCTCTCTGGAAACACCATATATTTT.

The chain uses TRBV27 and TRBJ2-3, with 12 bases identical to TRBD2. Germline CDR1 MNHEY, CDR2 SMNVEV (reference sequence). V gave up 7 bases and J gave up 7 bases; unmatched junction bases: 6. This CDR3 spans 14 amino acids. The CDR3 DNA sequence: TGTGCCAGCACCTCTAGCGGGGGGGCGAATACGCAGTATTTT. Translating gives CASTSSGGANTQYF.

The rearrangement uses TRBV5-1 and TRBJ1-1, with 11 positions matching TRBD1. Germline V lookup: CDR1 SGHRS, CDR2 YFSETQ. V shed 0 bases and J 9 bases; nucleotides not matched to a gene: 10. The CDR3 length is 16 residues. CDR3 nucleotides: TGCGCCAGCAGCTTGGCTGCAGGACAGGGGGCATCTAAAGCTTTCTTT. This codes for CASSLAAGQGASKAFF. Variable domain in full (rest from reference TRBV5-1 and TRBJ1-1): KAGVTQTPRYLIKTRGQQVTLSCSPISGHRSVSWYQQTPGQGLQFLFEYFSETQRNKGNFPGRFSGRQFSNSRSEMNVSTLELGDSALYLCASSLAAGQGASKAFFGQGTRLTVV.

The chain is built from TRBV18 and TRBJ1-1, with 7 nucleotides matching TRBD1. CDR3 length: 13 amino acids. After removal of 4 bases from V and 8 bases from J, the junction contained 7 bases not matched to a gene. Germline V gives CDR1 KGHSH, CDR2 LQKENI. This chain's CDR3 is CASSQTGVAEAFF. CDR3 in DNA: TGTGCCAGCTCACAAACAGGGGTGGCGGAAGCTTTCTTT.

The rearrangement links TRBV28 to TRBJ1-4; perhaps TRBD1 as D (5 bases). V was clipped by 5 bases and J by 10 bases, with 17 bases between them. The CDR3 spans 14 residues. Germline-derived CDR1 and CDR2 are MDHEN and SYDVKM. CDR3 sequence reads: CASSLKGAGAKLFF. DNA for the CDR3: TGTGCCAGCAGTCTTAAAGGGGCAGGCGCAAAACTGTTTTTT.